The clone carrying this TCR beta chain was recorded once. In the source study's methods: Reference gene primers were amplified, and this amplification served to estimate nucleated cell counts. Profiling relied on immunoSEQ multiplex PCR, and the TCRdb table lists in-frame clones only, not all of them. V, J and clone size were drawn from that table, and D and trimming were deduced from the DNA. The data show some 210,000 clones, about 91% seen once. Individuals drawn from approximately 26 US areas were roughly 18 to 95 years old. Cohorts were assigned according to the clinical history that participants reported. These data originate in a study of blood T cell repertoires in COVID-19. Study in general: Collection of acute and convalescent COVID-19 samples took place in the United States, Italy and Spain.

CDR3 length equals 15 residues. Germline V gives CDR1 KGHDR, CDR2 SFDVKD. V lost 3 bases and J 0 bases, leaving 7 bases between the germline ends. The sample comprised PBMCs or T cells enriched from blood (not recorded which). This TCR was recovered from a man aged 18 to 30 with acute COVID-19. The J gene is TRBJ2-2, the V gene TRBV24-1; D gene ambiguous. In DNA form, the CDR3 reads TGTGCCACCAGTGATCCCCAGGCGAACACCGGGGAGCTGTTTTTT. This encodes CATSDPQANTGELFF.